The 30 T cell receptor beta chains presented below share a single source sample, sequenced in a study of OX40 agonist ivuxolimab in advanced cancers. Some clones are missing from TCRdb's copy, which holds only in-frame ones; the method was immunoSEQ multiplex PCR. The sample comprises roughly 64,000 clones, 75% to 90% of which are singletons, and 14% rests with the top ten. The source material was CD4+ or CD8+ T cells sorted from blood, sampled in a trial of the OX40 agonist ivuxolimab. Receptors were obtained from an adult with an advanced solid tumor such as melanoma, head and neck, liver or kidney cancer.

This chain connects TRBV27 to TRBJ2-2; 12 nucleotides match TRBD2. This CDR3 comprises 16 residues. CDR1 and CDR2 (germline): MNHEY, SMNVEV (reference sequence). Trimming cost V 4 bases and J 5 bases; bases outside gene matches: 5. For the CDR3, the DNA is TGTGCCAGCAGTTCCGGACTAGCGGGGCTTACCGGGGAGCTGTTTTTT. The encoded protein is CASSSGLAGLTGELFF.

This clone was seen once. The rearrangement links TRBV7-9 to TRBJ1-5; D is undetermined. The CDR3 is 12 residues long. V was pared by 1 base and J by 7 bases, with 5 bases between. CDR1 is SEHNR and CDR2 is FQNEAQ in the germline V gene (reference sequence). The CDR3 bases are TGTGCCAGCAGCTTAGGAGGCCAGCCCCAGCATTTT. Amino acid sequence: CASSLGGQPQHF.

The chain recombines TRBV5-1 with TRBJ2-7, with 15 bases that match TRBD2. With V trimmed by 3 bases and J by 5 bases, 9 bases remained unmatched. CDR1 is SGHRS, CDR2 YFSETQ, per germline. This CDR3 is 17 amino acids long. CDR3 sequence reads: CASSSGLAGGPTDEQYF. The DNA of the CDR3 is TGCGCCAGCAGCTCTGGACTAGCGGGAGGGCCCACCGACGAGCAGTACTTC.

The chain uses TRBV5-4 and TRBJ2-5; TRBD1 aligns across 9 bases. J lost 4 bases, V lost 3 bases, and 7 bases had no gene match. CDR1 and CDR2 from the germline V gene are SGHNT and YYREEE (reference sequence). CDR3 length: 15 residues. CDR3 bases: TGTGCCAGCAGCTACCGGGGACAGGGAATAGAGACCCAGTACTTC. It encodes CASSYRGQGIETQYF.

The V call is TRBV19, the J call TRBJ1-5; D unresolved. The CDR3 spans 14 residues. V lost 3 bases and J lost 0, with 6 bases in between. Germline lookup yields CDR1 LNHDA and CDR2 SQIVND (reference sequence). In DNA, the CDR3 is TGTGCCAGTAGTATCCCGGGTAGCAATCAGCCCCAGCATTTT. This translates into CASSIPGSNQPQHF. Complete variable domain (other parts from reference TRBV19 and TRBJ1-5): DGGITQSPKYLFRKEGQNVTLSCEQNLNHDAMYWYRQDPGQGLRLIYYSQIVNDFQKGDIAEGYSVSREKKESFPLTVTSAQKNPTAFYLCASSIPGSNQPQHFGDGTRLSIL.

The J gene is TRBJ1-2, the V gene TRBV7-9; 8 bases map to TRBD1. Trimming removed 4 bases from V and 5 bases from J; junction bases left unmatched: 9. The CDR3 has 15 residues. CDR1 SEHNR and CDR2 FQNEAQ come from the germline V gene (reference sequence). This chain's CDR3 is CASSSTQGARYGYTF. Written as DNA, the CDR3 is TGTGCCAGCAGCTCAACGCAGGGGGCGCGGTATGGCTACACCTTC.

The rearrangement uses TRBV5-4 and TRBJ2-1, with D hard to call. V shed 4 bases and J shed 4 bases, with 9 bases lying between them. This CDR3 spans 13 amino acids. Germline V CDR1 and CDR2: SGHNT, YYREEE (reference sequence). The CDR3 DNA reads TGTGCCAGCAGCCAAGATCGATACAATGAGCAGTTCTTC. Translating gives CASSQDRYNEQFF.

This clone was picked up a small number of times. The J gene is TRBJ1-1, the V gene TRBV15, with D possibly TRBD1 on 5 matching bases. Per the germline V gene, CDR1 is LNHNV and CDR2 is YYDKDF (reference sequence). The CDR3 has 13 amino acids. Trimming pared 8 bases from V and 1 base from J, leaving 11 bases between. DNA for the CDR3: TGTGCCACCGGGGACGGTCAGAACACTGAAGCTTTCTTT. Amino acid sequence: CATGDGQNTEAFF.

V gene TRBV27 combines with J gene TRBJ2-7, with D unclear. The CDR3 is made up of 14 amino acids. CDR1 and CDR2 from the germline V gene are MNHEY and SMNVEV (reference sequence). The ends were cut back, 0 bases at V and 1 base at J, with 7 bases in the middle. In DNA form, the CDR3 reads TGTGCCAGCAGTTTATCGCCCCCATCCTACGAGCAGTACTTC. The encoded protein is CASSLSPPSYEQYF.

This chain joins TRBV6-1 and TRBJ2-1; 11 bases are shared with TRBD1. V dropped 6 bases and J dropped 6; count of bases not matched to a gene: 7. Germline values: CDR1 MNHNS, CDR2 SASEGT. The CDR3 runs 15 residues. In DNA, the CDR3 is TGTGCCAGCAGGTTGGACAGGGGGCAGGGCAATGAGCAGTTCTTC. It translates to CASRLDRGQGNEQFF.

The chain couples TRBV6-1 to TRBJ1-3; possible D gene TRBD1, 5 bases. V was pared by 5 bases and J by 1 base, with 12 bases between. The CDR3 loop spans 15 amino acids. Per the germline V gene, CDR1 is MNHNS and CDR2 is SASEGT. CDR3 in amino acids: CASSFQGTSGNTIYF. As DNA, the CDR3 is TGTGCCAGCAGTTTTCAGGGCACTTCTGGAAACACCATATATTTT.

This chain links TRBV6-1 with TRBJ1-5; D not resolved. The CDR3 sequence is 14 residues long. The V and J ends lost 6 bases and 0 bases respectively, with 9 bases between them. CDR1 and CDR2 (germline): MNHNS, SASEGT. In DNA, the CDR3 is TGTGCCAGCAGGAACCCGTATAGCAATCAGCCCCAGCATTTT. Translating gives CASRNPYSNQPQHF.

With respect to this clone: Other DNA variants within this sample encode the same CDR3. This rearrangement joins TRBV27 to TRBJ2-2; D unclear. V dropped 3 bases and J dropped 5 bases, with 7 bases sitting between them. Germline V gene lookup returns CDR1 MNHEY and CDR2 SMNVEV (reference sequence). This CDR3 region has 13 residues. The CDR3: CASSLSGTGELFF. CDR3 nucleotide sequence: TGTGCCAGCAGTTTGAGTGGGACCGGGGAGCTGTTTTTT.

The J gene is TRBJ2-7, the V gene TRBV19; 7 bases align to TRBD1. This CDR3 has 15 amino acids. Losses at the gene ends were 5 bases for V and 2 bases for J; bases not matched to a gene: 9. In germline, CDR1 is LNHDA, CDR2 SQIVND (reference sequence). The CDR3 loop reads CASSVWGTAAYEQYF. CDR3 nucleotide sequence: TGTGCCAGTAGTGTCTGGGGGACAGCTGCCTACGAGCAGTACTTC.

This clone showed up just a few times. This chain connects TRBV7-8 to TRBJ2-4, with D maybe TRBD2 (5 bases). The CDR3 totals 17 residues. Germline assignment: CDR1 SGHVS and CDR2 FQNEAQ. V lost 5 bases and J lost 0, with 17 bases in between. CDR3 sequence: CASSHNSRGLAKNIQYF. CDR3 DNA sequence: TGTGCCAGCAGCCATAACAGCCGCGGACTAGCCAAAAACATTCAGTACTTC.

The chain links TRBV27 to TRBJ2-2, with TRBD1 matching 9 bases. Losses at the gene ends were 10 bases for V and 2 bases for J; bases not matched to a gene: 5. The CDR3 totals 14 residues. Germline loops: CDR1 MNHEY, CDR2 SMNVEV (reference sequence). The CDR3 reads CAILTGGNTGELFF. The CDR3 DNA reads TGTGCCATACTCACAGGGGGCAACACCGGGGAGCTGTTTTTT.

The chain carries TRBV18 and TRBJ2-2; maybe TRBD1 (5 bases). Germline V lookup: CDR1 KGHSH, CDR2 LQKENI. The CDR3 has 15 amino acids. Trimming took 3 bases from V and 4 from J, leaving 12 bases between them. CDR3 sequence (DNA): TGTGCCAGCTCACCGATGGATGACAGCACCGGGGAGCTGTTTTTT. Protein sequence: CASSPMDDSTGELFF.

The chain is built from TRBV7-9 and TRBJ2-6; no reliable D call. The germline V gene has CDR1 SEHNR and CDR2 FQNEAQ (reference sequence). The CDR3 contains 19 residues. Between the trimmed V and J ends, which lost 0 bases and 0 bases, there was a span of 15 bases. The CDR3 reads CASSLADFGVASGANVLTF. CDR3 DNA sequence: TGTGCCAGCAGCTTAGCTGACTTTGGGGTTGCCTCTGGGGCCAACGTCCTGACTTTC.

The J gene is TRBJ1-3, the V gene TRBV1. TRBV1 is a known pseudogene. The CDR3 length is 16 residues. The CDR3 region has the DNA TGCACCAGCAGCCAAGTCTCCTCGAAATCTGGAAACACCATATATTTT. Encoded protein: CTSSQVSSKSGNTIYF.

The chain uses TRBV7-9 and TRBJ2-2, with 8 bases that match TRBD1. V lost 5 bases to trimming and J lost 2 bases; unmatched junction nucleotides: 7. Germline lookup yields CDR1 SEHNR and CDR2 FQNEAQ (reference sequence). The CDR3 has 16 residues. The CDR3 protein is CASSPGQGENTGELFF. The CDR3 DNA is TGTGCCAGCAGCCCAGGACAGGGAGAAAACACCGGGGAGCTGTTTTTT.

V and J are TRBV5-1 and TRBJ2-2; tentative D call: TRBD1 (5 bases). V dropped 2 bases and J dropped 8 bases, with 7 bases sitting between them. The length of the CDR3 is 12 residues. From germline, CDR1 is SGHRS and CDR2 YFSETQ. This chain's CDR3 is CASSFRTGELFF. The CDR3 DNA reads TGCGCCAGCAGCTTCCGGACAGGGGAGCTGTTTTTT.

The chain recombines TRBV10-2 with TRBJ2-1, with 8 bases matching TRBD2. With V trimmed by 8 bases and J by 7 bases, 4 bases remained unmatched. The V gene's germline CDR1 is WSHSY and CDR2 SAAADI. CDR3 length: 12 amino acids. The CDR3 DNA reads TGCGCCAGCGATACGGGGGGGAATGAGCAGTTCTTC. Translated: CASDTGGNEQFF.

The chain employs TRBV28 and TRBJ2-1; 8 bases are a match to TRBD2. Germline CDR1 is MDHEN and CDR2 is SYDVKM. V gave up 6 bases and J gave up 14 bases; unmatched junction bases: 18. CDR3 length: 15 residues. The CDR3 DNA reads TGTGCCAGCAGGATGTCGGGGGGGTTTGGTTCCAGCAAGTTCTTC. Its translation is CASRMSGGFGSSKFF. Combining the CDR3 with reference TRBV28 and TRBJ2-1 gives the whole variable domain DVKVTQSSRYLVKRTGEKVFLECVQDMDHENMFWYRQDPGLGLRLIYFSYDVKMKEKGDIPEGYSVSREKKERFSLILESASTNQTSMYLCASRMSGGFGSSKFFGPGTRLTVL.

The V gene is TRBV2, the J gene TRBJ1-6; maybe TRBD1 (5 bases). The CDR3 sequence is 16 residues long. CDR1 and CDR2 (germline): SNHLY, FYNNEI. The ends were cut back, 3 bases at V and 5 bases at J, with 14 bases in the middle. CDR3 DNA: TGTGCCAGCAGTGAGTTCGAGACAGAGAATAATTCACCCCTCCACTTT. This sequence encodes CASSEFETENNSPLHF.

The V call is TRBV4-2, the J call TRBJ2-6, with TRBD1 identical over 9 bases. The V and J ends lost 2 bases and 2 bases, in that order; junction bases with no gene match: 4. The CDR3 has 17 amino acids. Looked up from germline, CDR1 is LGHNA and CDR2 is YNFKEQ. CDR3 residues: CASSQYTGGPGANVLTF. The CDR3 DNA reads TGTGCCAGCAGCCAATACACAGGGGGCCCTGGGGCCAACGTCCTGACTTTC.

The rearrangement uses TRBV9 and TRBJ2-1, with D possibly matching TRBD1 (6 bases). Trimming pared 3 bases from V and 1 base from J, leaving 11 bases between. CDR1 is SGDLS and CDR2 is YYNGEE in the germline V gene. This CDR3 spans 15 amino acids. The chain's CDR3 is CASSAAGDSYNEQFF. The CDR3 DNA reads TGTGCCAGCAGCGCCGCAGGGGATTCCTACAATGAGCAGTTCTTC.

To note about this clone: Other nucleotide sequences in the sample specify the same CDR3. The chain combines TRBV19 with TRBJ1-5, with D tentatively TRBD1 (5 bases). The V end was cut by 2 bases, the J end by 1 base, with 6 bases between. The germline V gene has CDR1 LNHDA and CDR2 SQIVND (reference sequence). The CDR3 consists of 14 residues. In nucleotides, the CDR3 is TGTGCCAGTAGTATACGGGACAGCAATCAGCCCCAGCATTTT. This translates into CASSIRDSNQPQHF.

This clone was seen a single time. J is TRBJ2-5 and V is TRBV28, with 16 nucleotides matching TRBD2. The CDR3 is 18 amino acids. J lost 5 bases, V lost 3 bases, and 9 bases had no gene match. Looked up from germline, CDR1 is MDHEN and CDR2 is SYDVKM. CDR3 coding DNA: TGTGCCAGCAGTTTGCCCGGGACTAGCGGGGGGGCCGGTGAGACCCAGTACTTC. This translates into CASSLPGTSGGAGETQYF.

The chain carries TRBV6-5 and TRBJ2-7, with D possibly being TRBD1 (6 bases). The CDR3 extends over 15 amino acids. Germline loops: CDR1 MNHEY, CDR2 SVGAGI. With 0 bases removed from V and 5 bases from J, the gap between germline ends came to 14 bases. DNA of the CDR3: TGTGCCAGCAGTTACTCGAAGTACAGGGCCAACGAGCAGTACTTC. Its translation is CASSYSKYRANEQYF.

This chain uses TRBV7-9 with TRBJ2-5; D gene ambiguous. The DNA end is more similar to TRBJ2-7, so the J call may be wrong. CDR1 is SEHNR, CDR2 FQNEAQ, per germline (reference sequence). The CDR3 runs 14 residues. The CDR3 here is CASSSDRTVYEQYF. CDR3 nucleotides: TGTGCCAGCAGCTCGGACCGGACCGTCTACGAGCAGTACTTC.